This T cell receptor beta chain was captured in a study of immune cell composition in non-small cell lung cancer. There are 14 residues in the CDR3. V lost 5 bases, J lost 1 base, and 14 bases lay in between. Germline loops: CDR1 SQVTM, CDR2 ANQGSEA. The protocol was immunoSEQ multiplex PCR, while the TCRdb copy is restricted to in-frame clones and leaves out a portion. This sample has 2,000 to 3,000 clones; 80% to 85% occur once, and the top ten carry under 5%. The material sequenced was lung tumor tissue. The J gene is TRBJ1-1, the V gene TRBV29-1; D may be TRBD1 (5 bases). The origin of this receptor is a human donor with non-small cell lung cancer. CDR3 sequence (DNA): TGCAGCGTTCAAAGGGGCGCGACGAACACTGAAGCTTTCTTT. This gives the protein CSVQRGATNTEAFF. Full variable domain (remainder filled in from reference TRBV29-1 and TRBJ1-1): SAVISQKPSRDICQRGTSLTIQCQVDSQVTMMFWYRQQPGQSLTLIATANQGSEATYESGFVIDKFPISRPNLTFSTLTVSNMSPEDSSIYLCSVQRGATNTEAFFGQGTRLTVV.